Listed below are T cell receptor beta chains from one sample, sequenced in a study of cytomegalovirus exposure and HLA in healthy donors. The protocol was immunoSEQ multiplex PCR, while the TCRdb copy is restricted to in-frame clones and leaves out a portion. The sample consists of some 200,000 clones, around 81% of them appearing once. Sequencing used PBMCs. These receptor sequences come from a woman in her twenties or thirties in good health and CMV-seronegative. CDR3s leave out the opening cysteine and the closing phenylalanine or tryptophan.

>13|TRBV21-1
ASSARQGRNQPQH
>10|TRBV27
ASSQTGREQF
>13|TRBV6-5
ASSYSRQGREKLF
>14|TRBV5-5
ASSLSGLPSYNEQF
>12|TRBV7-8
ASSLLSAREKLF
>12|TRBV9
ASSVTGVGNEQY
>13|TRBV4-3
ASSQDRHGAYEQY
>14|TRBV5-1
ASSWGQGYSGNTIY
>13|TRBV28
ASRPLGGGGTEAF
>13|TRBV5-1
ASSYDRTSSYEQY
>14|TRBV5-5
ASSSMTGGDTGELF
>11|TRBV7-2
ASSFVSGDTQY
>13|TRBV6-5
ASTRGGGTGNTIY
>13|TRBV11-3
ASSPHQETFFKLF
>17|TRBV30
AWSVPFLELAGESYEQY
>11|TRBV28
ASVGGIYNEQF